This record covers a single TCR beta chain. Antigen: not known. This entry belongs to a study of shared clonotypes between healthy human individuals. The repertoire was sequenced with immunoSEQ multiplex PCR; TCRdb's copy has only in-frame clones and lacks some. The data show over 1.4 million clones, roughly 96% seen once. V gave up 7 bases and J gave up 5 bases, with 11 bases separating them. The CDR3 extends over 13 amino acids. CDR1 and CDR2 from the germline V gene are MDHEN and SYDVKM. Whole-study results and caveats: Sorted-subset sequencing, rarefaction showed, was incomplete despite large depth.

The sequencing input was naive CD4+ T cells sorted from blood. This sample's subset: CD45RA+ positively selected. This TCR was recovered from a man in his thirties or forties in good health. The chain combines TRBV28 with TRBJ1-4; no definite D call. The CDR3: CASNPIKNEKLFF. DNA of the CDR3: TGTGCCAGCAACCCGATCAAGAATGAAAAACTGTTTTTT. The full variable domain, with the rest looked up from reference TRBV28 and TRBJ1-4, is DVKVTQSSRYLVKRTGEKVFLECVQDMDHENMFWYRQDPGLGLRLIYFSYDVKMKEKGDIPEGYSVSREKKERFSLILESASTNQTSMYLCASNPIKNEKLFFGSGTQLSVL.